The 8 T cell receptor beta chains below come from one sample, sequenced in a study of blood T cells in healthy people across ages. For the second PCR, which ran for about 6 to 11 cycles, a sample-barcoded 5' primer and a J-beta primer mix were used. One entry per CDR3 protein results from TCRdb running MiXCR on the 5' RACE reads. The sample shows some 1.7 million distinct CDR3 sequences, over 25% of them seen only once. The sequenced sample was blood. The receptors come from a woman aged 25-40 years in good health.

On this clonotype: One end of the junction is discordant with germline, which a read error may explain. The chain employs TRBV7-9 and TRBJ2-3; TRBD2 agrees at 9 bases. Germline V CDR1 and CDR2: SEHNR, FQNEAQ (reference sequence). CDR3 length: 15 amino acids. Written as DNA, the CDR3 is TGTACCAGCAGCTCCAAGCGGGGGGACACAGATACGCAGTATTTT. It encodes CTSSSKRGDTDTQYF.

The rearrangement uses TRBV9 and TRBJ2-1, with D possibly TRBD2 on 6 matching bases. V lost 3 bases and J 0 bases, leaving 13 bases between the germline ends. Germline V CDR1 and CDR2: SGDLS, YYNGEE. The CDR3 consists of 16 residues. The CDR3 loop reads CASSGAGTSSYNEQFF. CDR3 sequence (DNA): TGTGCCAGCAGCGGGGCGGGGACGAGCTCCTACAATGAGCAGTTCTTC.

The CDR3 region is CASSLRTGGISTEAFF. The CDR3 coding sequence is TGTGCCAGCAGCTTAAGGACAGGGGGCATTTCCACTGAAGCTTTCTTT. The rearrangement uses TRBV11-2 and TRBJ1-1; 11 positions agree with TRBD1. The V and J ends lost 2 bases and 4 bases, in that order; junction bases with no gene match: 6. The V gene's germline CDR1 is SGHAT and CDR2 FQNNGV. The CDR3 sequence is 16 residues long.

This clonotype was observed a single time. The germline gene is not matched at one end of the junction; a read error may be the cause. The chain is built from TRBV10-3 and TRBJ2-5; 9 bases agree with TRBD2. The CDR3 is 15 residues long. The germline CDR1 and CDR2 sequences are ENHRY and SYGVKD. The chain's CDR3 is CTISAAGGSKNMQYF. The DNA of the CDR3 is TGTACCATCAGTGCAGCGGGGGGATCCAAAAACATGCAGTACTTC.

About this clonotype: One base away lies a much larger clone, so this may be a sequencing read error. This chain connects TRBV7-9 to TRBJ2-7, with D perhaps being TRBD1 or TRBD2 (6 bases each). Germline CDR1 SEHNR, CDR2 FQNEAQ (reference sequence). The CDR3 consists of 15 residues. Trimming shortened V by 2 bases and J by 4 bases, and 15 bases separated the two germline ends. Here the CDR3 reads CASSLYYGGKYEQYF. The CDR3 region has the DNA TGTGCCAGCAGCTTATACTACGGGGGCAAGTACGAGCAGTACTTC.

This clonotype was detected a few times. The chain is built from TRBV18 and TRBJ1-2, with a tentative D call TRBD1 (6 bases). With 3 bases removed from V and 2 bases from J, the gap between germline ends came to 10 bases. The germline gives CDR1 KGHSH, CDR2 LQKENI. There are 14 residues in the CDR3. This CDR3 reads CASSPMDRNYGYTF. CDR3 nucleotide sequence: TGTGCCAGCTCACCCATGGACAGAAACTATGGCTACACCTTC.

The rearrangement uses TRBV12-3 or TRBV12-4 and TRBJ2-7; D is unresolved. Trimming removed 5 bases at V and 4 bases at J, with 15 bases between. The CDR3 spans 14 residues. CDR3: CASSRSTTRYEQYF. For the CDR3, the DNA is TGTGCCAGCAGTCGCTCTACTACTCGTTACGAGCAGTACTTC.

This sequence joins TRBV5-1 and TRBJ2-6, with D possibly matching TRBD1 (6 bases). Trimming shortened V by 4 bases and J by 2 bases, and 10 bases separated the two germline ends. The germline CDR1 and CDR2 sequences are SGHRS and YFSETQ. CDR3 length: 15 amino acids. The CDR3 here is CASSNRVTGANVLTF. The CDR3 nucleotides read TGCGCCAGCAGCAACAGGGTGACTGGGGCCAACGTCCTGACTTTC.